This entry is about one TCR beta chain. The data were obtained in a study of Ad26.COV2.S vaccination and SARS-CoV-2 variants. Sequencing used immunoSEQ multiplex PCR; TCRdb keeps in-frame clones, though not all of them. The table shows 200,000 to 250,000 clones, with roughly 90% occurring only once. V was pared by 2 bases and J by 6 bases, with 6 bases of the junction left unmatched. Germline V lookup: CDR1 MNHNY, CDR2 SVGAGI (reference sequence). The CDR3 is 15 residues long. Regarding treatment: 15 to 20 received Ad26.COV2.S at low or high dose, single or two shots; several received placebo; per-sample allocation not given. The samples date from day 63 after the first vaccine or placebo injection. In the vaccine, an Ad26 vector expressed the SARS-CoV-2 spike of the Wuhan strain.

The receptor comes from a person aged 18-60 years who received the Ad26.COV2.S COVID-19 vaccine or a placebo. The rearrangement joins TRBV6-6 to TRBJ2-1, with TRBD1 identical over 8 bases. The source material was peripheral blood, sampled in a trial of Ad26.COV2.S vaccine versus placebo. The DNA for the CDR3 is TGTGCCAGCAGTTACACCCTGGACAGGGCCAATGAGCAGTTCTTC. Its protein is CASSYTLDRANEQFF.